The source of this T cell receptor beta chain is a study of PD-1 blockade in mismatch repair-deficient tumors. In germline, CDR1 is SGHTA, CDR2 FQGNSA. V lost 4 bases and J lost 4, with 17 bases in between. This CDR3 spans 15 amino acids. Data came from immunoSEQ multiplex PCR; TCRdb stores just in-frame clones and leaves some out. The sample holds 56,000 or so clones, 78% seen once. This chain joins TRBV7-2 and TRBJ2-7; D is uncertain. The receptor's source is an adult with mismatch repair-deficient cancer. Sequenced material: peripheral blood, taken 4 weeks after starting pembrolizumab. The DNA of the CDR3 is TGTGCCAGCAGCTACAACCCTGAGCCTGGTTACGAGCAGTACTTC. Protein: CASSYNPEPGYEQYF.